The sequence of this T cell receptor (beta chain) was determined in a study of T cell repertoires in cytomegalovirus infection. Study-level background: CMV epitopes used comprised recently identified HLA-C-restricted ones and well-studied HLA-B-restricted ones. From public TCR beta signatures came an indication of both CMV infection and matching HLA type. General study points: Ex vivo responses were dominated by HLA-C-restricted CMV-specific TCR beta clonotypes.

TCRdb independently ran MiXCR on the reads; one entry per CDR3 protein. Among about 340,000 distinct CDR3 sequences listed, approximately 32% were seen once. This clonotype was seen only a few times. Its antigen is not known. This CDR3 spans 15 amino acids. Per the germline V gene, CDR1 is SGHVS and CDR2 is FQNEAQ. The junction had 11 bases not matched to a gene; V was cut back by 6 bases and J by 4 bases. The gene calls are TRBV7-8 and TRBJ2-5; 7 bases are a match to TRBD2. The TCR sequence derives from a human donor in good health (CMV status not recorded). Some clones in this sample may be carry-over from other donors' samples. The source was cultured PBMCs, collected from culture after CMV antigen stimulation. The CDR3 sequence is CASSSKLAKLETQYF. DNA for the CDR3: TGTGCCAGCAGTTCAAAACTAGCGAAGCTAGAGACCCAGTACTTC.